This T cell receptor beta chain was recovered during a study of blood T cells in healthy people across ages (dated by TCRdb to 2014 to 2015). Background for the entire study: In model experiments, template switching captured roughly one uniquely barcoded TCR beta cDNA molecule for every two T cells. To track age-related changes in TCR beta repertoire diversity, the study relied on deep sequencing normalized with unique cDNA molecular identifiers. Four age groups were formed from the donors: young (average approximately 15 years), middle-aged (approximately 39), aged (about 68) and long-lived (approximately 80). Using the same blood draw, the study looked at two additional independent replicas of 1 million unique cDNA reads for two donors, one aged 18 to 29 and the other aged 80 or older. The study at large found these results: There was a strong correlation between observed TCR beta diversity and the percentage of naive T cells measured by flow cytometry. Observed TCR beta diversity per million T cells fell roughly linearly with age, and a significant reduction was already apparent by age around 40. Estimates of total diversity from one million sequenced T cells were regarded as lower bounds and underestimates. Conclusive comparison of naive and antigen-experienced compartments was prevented by the profiling of bulk unsorted PBMCs. Compared with the aged group, more naive CD4+ T cells, fewer expanded clones and increased TCR diversity were shown by the long-lived group, suggesting age selection. Because the CMV infection status of the donors was unknown, age-related changes in expanded clonotypes may potentially have been confounded.

Donors were about 36 systemically healthy Caucasian individuals from Russia aged roughly 6 to 90 years. Each donor gave ten milliliters of peripheral blood, collected into EDTA-treated Vacutainer tubes. Ficoll-Paque density-gradient centrifugation was used to isolate PBMCs, with at least 6.5 million per sample. Total RNA was extracted from PBMCs with Trizol reagent, with at least 5 micrograms obtained per sample. For every donor, an aliquot of PBMCs went through flow cytometry to measure the percentages of naive CD45RAhigh/CD27high T cells. Comments on this clonotype: Its specific antigen is unknown. No much larger clone exists at a distance of one base, and base qualities are not known.

From the cysteine up to the phenylalanine, the CDR3 has a length of 17 residues. The DNA shown is the 51-base CDR3, in frame from base 1. CDR1 and CDR2 are read off the germline V gene (reference sequence) as DFQATT and SNEGSKA. The library was made by 5' RACE. TCRdb shows the sequencer as Illumina HiSeq 2500. A second PCR of roughly 6 to 12 cycles was run with a J-beta primer mix and a sample-barcoded 5' primer. A template-switch 5' adaptor carrying 12 random nucleotides introduced a unique molecular identifier onto each TCR beta cDNA molecule. At least 2.5 million CDR3-containing paired-end reads were obtained from each sample. All of the RNA was converted into first-strand cDNA using the Mint cDNA synthesis kit, with a TRBC-specific oligonucleotide serving as the primer. After uracil-DNA glycosylase treatment, a first 18-cycle PCR used universal primers M1SS and BC2_uni_R on all cDNA. The study's processing was this. For normalization, 1 million high-quality reads, each with a distinct molecular identifier, were randomly selected from each sample. Reads sharing molecular identifiers were discarded rather than binned into consensus sequences. MiTCR, run with a Q25 quality threshold and the strictest error-elimination algorithm, handled CDR3 identification, clonotype clustering and error correction. Lower-bound total TCR beta diversity was estimated with a nonparametric unseen species model using Euler transformation. TCRdb reworked the public reads: Q25 trimming with fastp, MiXCR clone assembly, productive beta chains retained. Rows matching on CDR3 protein sequence are summarized as one entry with the most common DNA and genes. The V and J calls were not made by the authors but by TCRdb's processing. The sample table records roughly 1 million distinct CDR3 sequences; roughly a quarter of these occur just once. The ten largest make up less than 0.85% of the sample.

The same sample was also used in a study of T cells of mothers and their children. As that second paper reports: Donors were nine systemically healthy Caucasian individuals: three mothers and their six children. cDNA synthesis consumed the entire amount of extracted RNA, loaded at about 1.5 ug RNA in each 15 ul reaction. In the second PCR, sample barcodes and 2-4 random nucleotides were introduced via the M1S primer. Over 9 million TCR beta CDR3 reads came from each mother, compared with some 3.1 million reads from each child. TCR recombination output is similarly shaped by thymic selection in related and unrelated pairs, with a minor effect exerted by inherited differences. Normalized repertoire overlap was always slightly but never significantly higher in related than unrelated mother-child pairs. With a sensitivity of 90 to 100 clones per million clonotypes, no persistent microchimeric T cell clones were detected. Deep NGS was used in the study to compare the TCR beta repertoires of mothers and children and to look for features that separate related mother-child pairs from unrelated individuals. Mothers averaged about 37 +/- 4 years of age and children averaged around 11 +/- 4 years. After adapter ligation with NEBNext reagents, the libraries were sequenced on Illumina HiSeq 2000 with 100+100 nt paired-end reads. To prevent cross-contamination, the mother and child libraries were prepared a month apart and were sequenced in separate runs. For each donor, between roughly 450,000 and 2,300,000 distinct TCR beta clonotypes were identified. Naive TCR beta clonotypes were estimated from low-frequency clonotypes matched to each donor's FACS-determined naive share, without sorting.

Material for sequencing was blood. The chain is encoded by TRBV20-1 joined to TRBJ2-5, and 8 junctional nucleotides match TRBD2. The J call may be in error: the DNA end matches TRBJ2-7 better. This receptor was identified in a girl aged 2 to 9 in good health. CDR3 protein: CSARGLVIHGVTHEQYF. The nucleotides read TGCAGTGCTAGGGGACTAGTGATTCACGGGGTGACCCACGAGCAGTACTTC.